Below, 10 T cell receptor beta chains from the same sample are listed, as sequenced in a study of chemoradiotherapy in HPV16-positive cancers (dated by TCRdb to between 2021 and 2022). Library construction relied on the immunoSEQ multiplex PCR assay. This is the immuneACCESS table as TCRdb keeps it, with only in-frame sequences that have V and J called. A part of the clones is gone; compared with another copy, unresolved V genes explain less than half, and the rest is unexplained. The sample yields roughly 5,300 clones; 60% to 85% were counted once. The ten largest clones add up to 14% of the sample. The sample here was tumor tissue, taken from a patient who underwent chemoradiotherapy. Receptor source: a human donor with HPV-associated anogenital cancer.

J is TRBJ1-5 and V is TRBV19; a weak D match, TRBD1 (5 bases). The V end lost 6 bases, the J end lost 7 bases, and 16 bases lay between the germline ends. Germline CDR1 is LNHDA and CDR2 is SQIVND (reference sequence). This CDR3 is built from 14 residues. In nucleotides, the CDR3 is TGTGCCAGTAGGGACGGAGGGGCCGACCAGCCCCAGCATTTT. Protein: CASRDGGADQPQHF.

Note on this clone: Other nucleotide sequences in the sample specify the same CDR3. This chain uses TRBV5-1 with TRBJ1-2; D remains unclear. The CDR3 is 14 amino acids. In germline, CDR1 is SGHRS, CDR2 YFSETQ. The germline V and J ends were trimmed by 0 bases and 3 bases, with 9 bases remaining between them. DNA of the CDR3: TGCGCCAGCAGCTTGGCCGGCGGTGACTATGGCTACACCTTC. It is translated as CASSLAGGDYGYTF.

There are a few counts of this clone. The CDR3 nucleotides read TGCGCCAGCAGCCAAGATCTACAGGGGACGGATAATTCACCCCTCCACTTT. This translates into CASSQDLQGTDNSPLHF. This rearrangement joins TRBV4-1 to TRBJ1-6, with 7 bases that match TRBD1. The length of the CDR3 is 17 residues. CDR1 is MGHRA, CDR2 YSYEKL, per germline. V trimming: 0 bases; J trimming: 5 bases; junction bases outside the gene matches: 7.

This clone is medium-sized. This chain uses TRBV5-6 with TRBJ2-7; unclear D gene. V dropped 4 bases and J dropped 2 bases, with 13 bases sitting between them. Germline loops: CDR1 SGHDT, CDR2 YYEEEE. The length of the CDR3 is 14 residues. In DNA form, the CDR3 reads TGTGCCAGCAGCCCCCTGGGAAGTCCCTACGAGCAGTACTTC. This sequence encodes CASSPLGSPYEQYF.

The chain links TRBV7-3 to TRBJ2-2, with a weak D call TRBD1 (5 bases). Looked up from germline, CDR1 is SGHTA and CDR2 is FQGTGA. This CDR3 has 16 amino acids. V lost 1 base, J lost 4 bases, and 13 bases lay in between. The CDR3 loop reads CASSLKGQGFTGELFF. Written as DNA, the CDR3 is TGTGCCAGCAGCTTAAAAGGGCAGGGATTCACCGGGGAGCTGTTTTTT.

This sequence joins TRBV29-1 and TRBJ1-4; D uncertain. Germline CDR1 SQVTM, CDR2 ANQGSEA. This CDR3 is built from 12 residues. Trimming cost V 4 bases and J 7 bases, with 10 bases left between them. CDR3 nucleotides: TGCAGCGTTGCTCCCGCGAGTGAAAAACTGTTTTTT. This codes for CSVAPASEKLFF.

The chain carries TRBV9 and TRBJ1-6, with TRBD1 matching 7 bases. This CDR3 is built from 15 residues. The germline V gene encodes CDR1 SGDLS and CDR2 YYNGEE. Germline trimming cut 0 bases from V and 6 bases from J; bases unmatched to any gene: 3. CDR3 sequence reads: CASSVETGPNSPLHF. DNA for the CDR3: TGTGCCAGCAGCGTAGAGACAGGGCCTAATTCACCCCTCCACTTT.

This clone is a singleton in its sample. V gene TRBV10-3 combines with J gene TRBJ2-2; 7 nucleotides align to TRBD1. Germline values: CDR1 ENHRY, CDR2 SYGVKD. This CDR3 spans 15 amino acids. Trimming took 6 bases from V and 2 from J; bases not matched to a gene: 6. The CDR3 nucleotides are TGTGCCATCAGATCCGGGACAGTAAACACCGGGGAGCTGTTTTTT. Its translation: CAIRSGTVNTGELFF.

This sequence joins TRBV18 and TRBJ1-4, with 7 nucleotides matching TRBD1. Germline V gene sequence: CDR1 KGHSH, CDR2 LQKENI. The CDR3 runs 14 residues. J was trimmed by 3 bases and V by 5 bases; bases with no gene match: 3. The CDR3 reads CASSSQGANEKLFF. CDR3 nucleotides: TGTGCCAGCTCATCCCAGGGGGCTAATGAAAAACTGTTTTTT.

V is TRBV6-5 and J is TRBJ2-5, with unresolved D. The V and J ends lost 0 bases and 4 bases respectively, with 3 bases between them. Germline CDR1 and CDR2: MNHEY and SVGAGI. The CDR3 consists of 12 residues. The DNA for the CDR3 is TGTGCCAGCAGTTACTCGAGAGAGACCCAGTACTTC. This encodes CASSYSRETQYF.